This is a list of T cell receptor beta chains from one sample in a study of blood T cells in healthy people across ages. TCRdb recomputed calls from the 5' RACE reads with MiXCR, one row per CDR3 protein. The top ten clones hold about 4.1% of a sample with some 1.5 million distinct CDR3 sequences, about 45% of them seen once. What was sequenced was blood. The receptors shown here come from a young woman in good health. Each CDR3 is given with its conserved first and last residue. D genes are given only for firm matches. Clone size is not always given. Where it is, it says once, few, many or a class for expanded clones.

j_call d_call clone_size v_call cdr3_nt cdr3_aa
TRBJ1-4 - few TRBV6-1 TGTGCCAGCAGACCCGTGAGGGCTCAGCCTCAAAATGAAAAACTGTTTTTT CASRPVRAQPQNEKLFF
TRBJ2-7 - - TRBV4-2 TGTGCCAGCAGCTCACTAGCTGTGAATGACAATGAGCAGTACTTC CASSSLAVNDNEQYF
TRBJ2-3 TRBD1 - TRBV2 TGTGCCAGCAAATGGGACAGAACCACAGATACGCAGTATTTT CASKWDRTTDTQYF
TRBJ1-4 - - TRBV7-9 TGTGCCAGCAGCACAAGGAGTGAAAAACTGTTTTTT CASSTRSEKLFF
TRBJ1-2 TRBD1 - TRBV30 TGTGCCAAACGGGCGCAGGGGGTCACTAACTATGGCTACACCTTC CAKRAQGVTNYGYTF
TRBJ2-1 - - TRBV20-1 TGCAGTGCTAAGCAGGCTTGGAATGAGCAGTTCTTC CSAKQAWNEQFF
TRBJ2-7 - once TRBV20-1 TGCAGTGCTCTCCCGAGGGTACAGGGTTACTCCTACGAGCAGTACTTC CSALPRVQGYSYEQYF
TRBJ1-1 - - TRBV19 TGTGCCAGCAGTATAGCCGCGGGGGCTAACACTGAAGCTTTCTTT CASSIAAGANTEAFF
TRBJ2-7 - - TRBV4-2 TGTGCCAGCAGCCAAGATAATGGAGGGATTAGTTACGAGCAGTACTTC CASSQDNGGISYEQYF
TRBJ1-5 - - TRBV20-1 TGCAGTGCCCGAAAGGAGCAGGGAGGTCAGCCCCAGCATTTT CSARKEQGGQPQHF
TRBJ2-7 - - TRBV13 TGTGCCAGCAGCGTAAGACAGAGTGGGTACGAGCAGTACTTC CASSVRQSGYEQYF
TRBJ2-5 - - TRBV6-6 TGTGCCAGCAGTTACGGGGGAACTGGCCGGGAGACCCAGTACTTC CASSYGGTGRETQYF
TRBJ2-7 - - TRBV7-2 TGTGCCAGCAGCTTAGCTGGGGCGTACATCACGATGGGCGAGCAGTACTTC CASSLAGAYITMGEQYF
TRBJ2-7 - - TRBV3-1 TGTGCCAGCAGCCACACAGGGAACAGGAACGAGCAGTACTTC CASSHTGNRNEQYF
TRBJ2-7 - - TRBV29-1 TGCAGCGTGCAGGACGTCTTAAGCTCCTACGAGCAGTACTTC CSVQDVLSSYEQYF
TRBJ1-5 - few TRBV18 TGTGCCAGCTCACCTGGCAGGGGACCTTATAGCAATCAGCCCCAGCATTTT CASSPGRGPYSNQPQHF